This section outlines one T cell receptor (beta chain) sequence together with its context. Its antigen is as yet unknown. The record originates from a study of vaccination effects on CD4 cells after COVID-19. Study context: Each of a few convalescent patients underwent sampling at an early and a late point after vaccination. General study points: In the study, convalescent patients were few, and early post-infection timepoints were absent. Following vaccination, convalescents' spike-reactive clones were mostly new ones induced by the vaccine.

Antigen-specific CD4+ T cell clonotypes were called by their expansion after viral peptide-pool culture in ViraFEST. CD4+ T cell isolation took place after 10 days of culture. Confirmation by PCR established that the person had SARS-CoV-2 infection between March and December 2020. Of the BNT162b2 and mRNA-1273 vaccines, participants received two doses of one or the other. The V segment lost 4 bases and the J segment 1 base; nucleotides outside the gene matches: 6. CDR3 length: 15 residues. Germline CDR1 MNHEY, CDR2 SMNVEV (reference sequence). Clones were sequenced by immunoSEQ multiplex PCR, and TCRdb holds only the in-frame ones, with some missing. The sample lists more than 15,000 clones, over 60% occurring once.

This chain uses TRBV27 with TRBJ1-2; 7 bases are shared with TRBD1. The specimen comprised CD4+ T cells from PBMCs cultured with SARS-CoV-2 spike peptides, sampled after COVID-19 vaccination. This clonotype originated in a human donor who had a prior SARS-CoV-2 infection. The chain's CDR3 is CASSSWDRFNYGYTF. In DNA, the CDR3 is TGTGCCAGCAGTTCATGGGACAGATTTAACTATGGCTACACCTTC.